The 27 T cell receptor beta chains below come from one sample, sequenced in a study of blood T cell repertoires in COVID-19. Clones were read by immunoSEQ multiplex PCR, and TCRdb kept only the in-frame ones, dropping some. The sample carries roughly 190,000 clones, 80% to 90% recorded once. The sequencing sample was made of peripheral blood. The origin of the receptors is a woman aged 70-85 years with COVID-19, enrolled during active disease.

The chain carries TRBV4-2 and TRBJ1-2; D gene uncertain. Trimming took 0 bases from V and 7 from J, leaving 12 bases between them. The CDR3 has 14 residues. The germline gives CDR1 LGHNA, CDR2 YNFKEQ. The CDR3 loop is CASSQESSTGGYTF. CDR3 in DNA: TGTGCCAGCAGCCAAGAGTCATCAACGGGTGGCTACACCTTC.

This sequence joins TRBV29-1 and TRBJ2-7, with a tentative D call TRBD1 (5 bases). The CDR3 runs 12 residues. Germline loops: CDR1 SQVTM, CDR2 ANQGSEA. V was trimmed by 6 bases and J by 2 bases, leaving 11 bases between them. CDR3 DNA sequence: TGCAGCGTCGTCGACAGAGCCTACGAGCAGTACGTC. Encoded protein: CSVVDRAYEQYV.

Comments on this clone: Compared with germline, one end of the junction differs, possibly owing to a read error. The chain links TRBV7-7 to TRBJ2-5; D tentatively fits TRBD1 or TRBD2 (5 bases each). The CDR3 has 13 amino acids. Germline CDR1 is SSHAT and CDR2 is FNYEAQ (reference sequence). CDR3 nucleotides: TGTGCTAGCAGCTTACTAGGGGCCGAGACCCAGTACTTC. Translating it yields CASSLLGAETQYF.

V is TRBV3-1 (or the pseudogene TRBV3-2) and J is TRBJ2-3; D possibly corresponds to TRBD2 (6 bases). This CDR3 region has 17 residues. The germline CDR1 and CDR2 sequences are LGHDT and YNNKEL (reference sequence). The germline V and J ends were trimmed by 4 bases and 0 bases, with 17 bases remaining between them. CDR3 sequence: CASSLRRAGLSTDTQYF. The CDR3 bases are TGTGCCAGCAGCCTAAGACGGGCGGGGTTGAGCACAGATACGCAGTATTTT.

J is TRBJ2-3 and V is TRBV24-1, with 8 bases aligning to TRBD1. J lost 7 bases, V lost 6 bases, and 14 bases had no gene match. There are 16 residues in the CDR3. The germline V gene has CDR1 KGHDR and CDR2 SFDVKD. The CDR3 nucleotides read TGTGCCACCAGTTCCCACTCAGGGGGCCGAGTATATACGCAGTATTTT. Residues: CATSSHSGGRVYTQYF.

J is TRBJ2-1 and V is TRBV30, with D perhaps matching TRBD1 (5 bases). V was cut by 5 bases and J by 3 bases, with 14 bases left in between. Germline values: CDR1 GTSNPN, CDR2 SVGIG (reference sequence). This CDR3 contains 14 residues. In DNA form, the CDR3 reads TGTGCCTGGGGTAGAAGGGGTTTCTACAATGAGCAGTTCTTC. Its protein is CAWGRRGFYNEQFF. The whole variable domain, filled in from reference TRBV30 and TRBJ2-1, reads SQTIHQWPATLVQPVGSPLSLECTVEGTSNPNLYWYRQAAGRGLQLLFYSVGIGQISSEVPQNLSASRPQDRQFILSSKKLLLSDSGFYLCAWGRRGFYNEQFFGPGTRLTVL.

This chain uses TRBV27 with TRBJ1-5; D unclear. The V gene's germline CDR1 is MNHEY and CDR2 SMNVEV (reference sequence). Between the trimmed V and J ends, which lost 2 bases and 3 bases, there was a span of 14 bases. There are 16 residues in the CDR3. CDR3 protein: CASSLKATGSNQPQHF. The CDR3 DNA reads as TGTGCCAGCAGTTTAAAGGCAACGGGATCCAATCAGCCCCAGCATTTT.

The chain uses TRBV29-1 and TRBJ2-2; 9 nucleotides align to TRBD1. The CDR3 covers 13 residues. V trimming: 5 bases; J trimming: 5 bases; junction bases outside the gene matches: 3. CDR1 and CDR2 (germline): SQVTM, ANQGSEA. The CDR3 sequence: CSVPQGATGELFF. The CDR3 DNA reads TGCAGCGTTCCACAGGGGGCAACCGGGGAGCTGTTTTTT.

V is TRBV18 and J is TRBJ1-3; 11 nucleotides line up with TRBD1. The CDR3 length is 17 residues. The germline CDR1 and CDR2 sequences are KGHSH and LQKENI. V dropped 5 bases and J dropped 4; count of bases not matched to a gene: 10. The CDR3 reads CASSSRDRGYFGNTIYF. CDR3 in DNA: TGTGCCAGCTCAAGCCGGGACAGGGGGTACTTCGGAAACACCATATATTTT.

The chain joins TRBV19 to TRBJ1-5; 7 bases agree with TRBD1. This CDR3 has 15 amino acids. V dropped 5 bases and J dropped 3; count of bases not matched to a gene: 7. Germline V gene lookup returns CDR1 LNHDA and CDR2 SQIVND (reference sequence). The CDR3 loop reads CASSRQGWNNQPQHF. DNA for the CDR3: TGTGCCAGTAGTCGACAGGGTTGGAACAATCAGCCCCAGCATTTT.

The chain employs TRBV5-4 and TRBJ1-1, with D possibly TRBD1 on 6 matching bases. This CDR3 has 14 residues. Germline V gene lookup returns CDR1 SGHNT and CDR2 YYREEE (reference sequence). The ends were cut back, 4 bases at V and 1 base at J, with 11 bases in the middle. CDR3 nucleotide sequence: TGTGCCAGCAGCCTCGGACAGTCGAACACTGAAGCTTTCTTT. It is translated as CASSLGQSNTEAFF.

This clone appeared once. As DNA, the CDR3 is TGTGCCAGCACGCCGGTGAACACTGAAGCTTTCTTT. Protein: CASTPVNTEAFF. The chain couples TRBV6-5 to TRBJ1-1; no definite D call. The CDR3 runs 12 residues. V was clipped by 7 bases and J by 0 bases, with 6 bases between them. The germline V gene encodes CDR1 MNHEY and CDR2 SVGAGI.

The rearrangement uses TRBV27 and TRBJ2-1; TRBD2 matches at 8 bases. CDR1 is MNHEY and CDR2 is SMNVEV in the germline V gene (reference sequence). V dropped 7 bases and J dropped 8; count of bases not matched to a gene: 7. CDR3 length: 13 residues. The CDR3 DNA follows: TGTGCCAGCATGCCTAGCGGGTCGGATGAGCAGTTCTTC. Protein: CASMPSGSDEQFF.

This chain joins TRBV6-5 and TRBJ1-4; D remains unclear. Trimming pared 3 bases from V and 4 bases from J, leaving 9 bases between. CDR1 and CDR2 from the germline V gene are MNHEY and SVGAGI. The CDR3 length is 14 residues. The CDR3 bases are TGTGCCAGCAGTTATCGTAACTATAATGAAAAACTGTTTTTT. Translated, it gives CASSYRNYNEKLFF.

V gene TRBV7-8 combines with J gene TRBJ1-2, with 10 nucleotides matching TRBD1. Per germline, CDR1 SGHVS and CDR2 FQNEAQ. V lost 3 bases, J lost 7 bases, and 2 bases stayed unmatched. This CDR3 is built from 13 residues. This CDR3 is CASSLGQGTGYTF. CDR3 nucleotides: TGTGCCAGCAGCTTGGGACAGGGGACTGGCTACACCTTC.

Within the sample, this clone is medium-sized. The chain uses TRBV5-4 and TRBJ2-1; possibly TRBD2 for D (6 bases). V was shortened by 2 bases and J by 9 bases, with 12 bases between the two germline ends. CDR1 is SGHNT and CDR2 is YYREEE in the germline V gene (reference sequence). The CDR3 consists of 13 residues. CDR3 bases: TGTGCCAGCAGCTTTTCCCCCGGGGGTGAGCAGTTCTTC. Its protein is CASSFSPGGEQFF. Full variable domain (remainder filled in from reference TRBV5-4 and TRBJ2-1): ETGVTQSPTHLIKTRGQQVTLRCSSQSGHNTVSWYQQALGQGPQFIFQYYREEENGRGNFPPRFSGLQFPNYSSELNVNALELDDSALYLCASSFSPGGEQFFGPGTRLTVL.

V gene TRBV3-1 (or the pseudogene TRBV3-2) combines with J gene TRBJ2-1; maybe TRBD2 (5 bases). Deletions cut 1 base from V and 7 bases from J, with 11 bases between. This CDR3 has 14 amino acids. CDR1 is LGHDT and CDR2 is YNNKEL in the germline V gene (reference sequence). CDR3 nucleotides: TGTGCCAGCAGCCAAGTCACTAGACCGAATGAGCAGTTCTTC. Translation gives CASSQVTRPNEQFF.

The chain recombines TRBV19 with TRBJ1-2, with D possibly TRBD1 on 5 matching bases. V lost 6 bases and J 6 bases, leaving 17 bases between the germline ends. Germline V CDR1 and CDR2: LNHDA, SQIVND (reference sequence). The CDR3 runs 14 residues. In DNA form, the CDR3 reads TGTGCCAGTAGGCCCCTCGGGGGTCTGGATGGCTACACCTTC. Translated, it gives CASRPLGGLDGYTF.

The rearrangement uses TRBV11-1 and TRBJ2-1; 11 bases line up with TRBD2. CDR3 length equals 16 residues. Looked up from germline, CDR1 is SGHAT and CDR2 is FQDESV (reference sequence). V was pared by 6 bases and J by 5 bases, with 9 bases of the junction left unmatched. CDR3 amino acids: CASRTSGAGIHNEQFF. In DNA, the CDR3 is TGTGCCAGCAGGACTAGCGGGGCGGGCATCCACAATGAGCAGTTCTTC.

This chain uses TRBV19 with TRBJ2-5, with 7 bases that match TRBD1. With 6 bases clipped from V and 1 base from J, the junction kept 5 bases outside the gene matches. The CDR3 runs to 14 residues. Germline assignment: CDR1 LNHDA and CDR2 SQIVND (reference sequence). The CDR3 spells CASSLGTVQETQYF. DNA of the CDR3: TGTGCCAGTAGCCTAGGGACAGTCCAAGAGACCCAGTACTTC. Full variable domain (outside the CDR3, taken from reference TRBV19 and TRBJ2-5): DGGITQSPKYLFRKEGQNVTLSCEQNLNHDAMYWYRQDPGQGLRLIYYSQIVNDFQKGDIAEGYSVSREKKESFPLTVTSAQKNPTAFYLCASSLGTVQETQYFGPGTRLLVL.

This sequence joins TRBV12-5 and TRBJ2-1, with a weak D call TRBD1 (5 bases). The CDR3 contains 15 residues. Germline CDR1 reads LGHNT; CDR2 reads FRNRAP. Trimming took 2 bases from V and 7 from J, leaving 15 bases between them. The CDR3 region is CASGLYPQRGNEQFF. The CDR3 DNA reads TGTGCTAGTGGTTTGTACCCCCAAAGGGGAAATGAGCAGTTCTTC.

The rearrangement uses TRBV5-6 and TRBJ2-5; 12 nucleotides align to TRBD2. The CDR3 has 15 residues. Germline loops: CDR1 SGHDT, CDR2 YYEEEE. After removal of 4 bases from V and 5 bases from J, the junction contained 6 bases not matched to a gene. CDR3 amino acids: CASSRLAGVKETQYF. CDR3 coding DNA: TGTGCCAGCAGCAGACTAGCGGGGGTTAAGGAGACCCAGTACTTC. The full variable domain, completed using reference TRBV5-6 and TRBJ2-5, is DAGVTQSPTHLIKTRGQQVTLRCSPKSGHDTVSWYQQALGQGPQFIFQYYEEEERQRGNFPDRFSGHQFPNYSSELNVNALLLGDSALYLCASSRLAGVKETQYFGPGTRLLVL.

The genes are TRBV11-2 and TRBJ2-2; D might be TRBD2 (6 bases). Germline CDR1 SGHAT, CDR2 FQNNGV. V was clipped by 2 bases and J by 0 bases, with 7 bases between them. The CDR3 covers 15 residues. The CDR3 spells CASSLRLANTGELFF. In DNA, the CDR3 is TGTGCCAGCAGCTTAAGACTAGCGAACACCGGGGAGCTGTTTTTT.

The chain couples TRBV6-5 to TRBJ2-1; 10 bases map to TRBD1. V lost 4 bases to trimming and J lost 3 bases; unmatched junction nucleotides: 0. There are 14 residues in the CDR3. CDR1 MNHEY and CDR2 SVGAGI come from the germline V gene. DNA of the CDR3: TGTGCCAGCAGTTGGACAGGGGGCTACAATGAGCAGTTCTTC. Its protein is CASSWTGGYNEQFF.

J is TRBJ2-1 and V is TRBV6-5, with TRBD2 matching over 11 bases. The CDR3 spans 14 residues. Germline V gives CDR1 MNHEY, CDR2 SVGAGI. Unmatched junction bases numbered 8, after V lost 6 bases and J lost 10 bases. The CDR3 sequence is CASRSGTSGREQFF. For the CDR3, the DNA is TGTGCCAGCAGGTCCGGGACTAGCGGACGGGAGCAGTTCTTC.

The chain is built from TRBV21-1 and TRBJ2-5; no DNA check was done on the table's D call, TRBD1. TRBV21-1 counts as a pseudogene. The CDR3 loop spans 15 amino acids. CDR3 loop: CASTPELWAEETQYF. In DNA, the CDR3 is TGTGCCAGCACCCCAGAACTGTGGGCAGAAGAGACCCAGTACTTC.

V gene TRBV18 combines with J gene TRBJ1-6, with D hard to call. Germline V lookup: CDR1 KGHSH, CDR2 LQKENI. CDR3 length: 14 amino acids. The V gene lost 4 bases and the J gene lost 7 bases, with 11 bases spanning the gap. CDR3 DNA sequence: TGTGCCAGCTCACGGTCCGGTTGGAATTCACCCCTCCACTTT. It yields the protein CASSRSGWNSPLHF.